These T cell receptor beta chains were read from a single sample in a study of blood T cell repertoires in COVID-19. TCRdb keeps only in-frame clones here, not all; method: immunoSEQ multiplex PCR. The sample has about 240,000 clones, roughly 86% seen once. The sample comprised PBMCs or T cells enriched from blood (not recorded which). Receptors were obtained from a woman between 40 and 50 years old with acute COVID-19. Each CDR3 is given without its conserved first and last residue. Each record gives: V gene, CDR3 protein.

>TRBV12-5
ASGSREDSPLH
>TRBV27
ASSLLSNQPQH
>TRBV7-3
ASSLFGTSGRNEQF
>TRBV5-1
ASSLDARGSADTQY
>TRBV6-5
ASIATSGSYEQY
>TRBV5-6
ASSGARSGRASGELF
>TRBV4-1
ASSQDYWNTEAF
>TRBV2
ASTLDRGQPQH
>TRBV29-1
SVEDRVGIYGYT
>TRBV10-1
ASSESRGLGGGETEAF
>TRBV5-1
ASSLDGDSLYGYT
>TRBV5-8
ASSSNVESSYEQY
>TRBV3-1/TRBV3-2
ASSRDRGENTGELF
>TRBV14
ASSHLYRVGGTGNEQF
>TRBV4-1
ASSQEPPSGRKDEQF
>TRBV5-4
ASSVAGGREKLF
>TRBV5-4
ASSWGLAGGGNEQF
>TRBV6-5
ASSYSGTNEKLF
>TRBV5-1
ASSLVPTYEQY
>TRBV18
ASSPRTRGGYT
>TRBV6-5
ASSRGFNTEAF
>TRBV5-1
ASSPWDREGSPLH
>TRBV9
ASSAGGGKFYEQY
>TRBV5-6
ASSLTSLSGANVLT
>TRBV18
ASSRTNTEAF
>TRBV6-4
ASSEGQKWIQPQH
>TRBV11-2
ASSLTSGIDTGELF
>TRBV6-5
ASSYSASGRNEQY
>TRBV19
ASSTSGGGGYEQY
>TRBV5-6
ASSLRAAVSGVLEQY
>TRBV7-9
ASSSTRGQQQAF
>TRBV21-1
ASSKPAAGEGEQY
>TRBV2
ASSELASTDTQY
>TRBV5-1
ASSPVGPGLAGGQETQY
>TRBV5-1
ASSLVGSGNYEQY
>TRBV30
AWRGGQFGEQF
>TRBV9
ASSRGASGSYEQY
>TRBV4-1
ASSQDPGTEAF
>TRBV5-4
ASSVDRVSTGELF
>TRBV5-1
ASSSGRDGPLLAKNIQY
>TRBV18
ASSRGGGGQH
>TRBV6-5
ASTQGVYEQY
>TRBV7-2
ASSRTTQDYGNTIY
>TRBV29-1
SVGGLAGGNSYEQY
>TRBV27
ASSLTPTPNYGYT
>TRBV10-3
AIKGYGGADGYT
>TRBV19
ASSIVGREQY
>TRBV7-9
ASSSRTSGREYNEQF
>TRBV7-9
ASNPTGETYEQY
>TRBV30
AWGRGDGYT
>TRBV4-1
ASSPQGFQNIQY
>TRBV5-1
ASSPQGSEAF
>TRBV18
ASSPVGVKNEQF
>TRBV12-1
EVGSSSNQPQH